These T cell receptor beta chains were read from a single sample in a study of T cells after posttransplantation cyclophosphamide. Measured with immunoSEQ multiplex PCR; TCRdb has only the in-frame clones, and not every one. The sample lists 30,000 or so clones, over 80% occurring once. Material: naive CD4+ T cells sorted from PBMCs. The receptors derive from a woman aged 60 to 75 in good health, CMV-negative, and a related stem cell transplant donor. CDR3s include the opening cysteine and the closing phenylalanine or tryptophan. Each record gives: clone size, J gene, V gene, D gene, CDR3 protein, CDR3 DNA. The D gene is left open where the match is weak. Clone size appears in some rows only: once, few, many, or a class for an expanded clone.

size: .; J: TRBJ1-4; V: TRBV15; D: TRBD1; CDR3: CATSRDRGPDEKLFF; DNA: TGTGCCACCAGCAGAGATAGGGGGCCGGATGAAAAACTGTTTTTT
size: .; J: TRBJ2-3; V: TRBV2; D: .; CDR3: CASSEGAGTDTQYF; DNA: TGTGCCAGCAGTGAAGGGGCTGGGACAGATACGCAGTATTTT
size: .; J: TRBJ2-1; V: TRBV4-3; D: TRBD2; CDR3: CASSRFRTSGGAPSYNEQFF; DNA: TGCGCCAGCAGCCGCTTCAGGACTAGCGGGGGGGCGCCCTCCTACAATGAGCAGTTCTTC
size: few; J: TRBJ1-6; V: TRBV6-1; D: .; CDR3: CASSFPGLDNSPLHF; DNA: TGTGCCAGCAGCTTCCCGGGACTGGATAATTCACCCCTCCACTTT
size: .; J: TRBJ2-5; V: TRBV7-9; D: .; CDR3: CASLRGSLGETQYF; DNA: TGTGCCAGTCTCCGCGGCAGTTTGGGAGAGACCCAGTACTTC
size: .; J: TRBJ1-5; V: TRBV11-2; D: TRBD1; CDR3: CASSLATGAVGNQPQHF; DNA: TGTGCCAGCAGCTTAGCGACAGGGGCAGTTGGCAATCAGCCCCAGCATTTT
size: few; J: TRBJ2-6; V: TRBV11-3; D: TRBD1; CDR3: CASSFEGTGSSGANVLTF; DNA: TGTGCCAGCAGCTTTGAGGGGACAGGAAGCTCTGGGGCCAACGTCCTGACTTTC
size: .; J: TRBJ1-6; V: TRBV5-6; D: TRBD1; CDR3: CASSPGGESPLHF; DNA: TGTGCCAGCAGCCCAGGGGGAGAATCACCCCTCCACTTT
size: .; J: TRBJ2-7; V: TRBV7-2; D: TRBD1; CDR3: CASSLSRGPGEQYF; DNA: TGTGCCAGCAGCTTAAGCAGGGGGCCGGGCGAGCAGTACTTC
size: .; J: TRBJ1-1; V: TRBV7-3; D: TRBD1; CDR3: CASSLKGQGSSTEAFF; DNA: TGTGCCAGCAGCTTAAAGGGACAGGGATCGTCCACTGAAGCTTTCTTT
size: .; J: TRBJ1-6; V: TRBV9; D: .; CDR3: CASSGGGRPSYNSPLHF; DNA: TGTGCCAGCAGCGGAGGGGGACGTCCCTCCTATAATTCACCCCTCCACTTT
size: .; J: TRBJ1-6; V: TRBV27; D: TRBD1; CDR3: CASSWGQGNSPLHF; DNA: TGTGCCAGCAGTTGGGGACAGGGTAATTCACCCCTCCACTTT
size: .; J: TRBJ2-1; V: TRBV5-4; D: TRBD2; CDR3: CASSTSGGQYNEQFF; DNA: TGTGCCAGCAGCACTAGCGGGGGGCAGTACAATGAGCAGTTCTTC
size: .; J: TRBJ2-1; V: TRBV7-9; D: TRBD2; CDR3: CASSLVVLAGESSYNEQFF; DNA: TGTGCCAGCAGCTTAGTAGTTCTAGCGGGGGAAAGCTCCTACAATGAGCAGTTCTTC
size: .; J: TRBJ1-3; V: TRBV30; D: TRBD1; CDR3: CAWMGQGRPGNTIYF; DNA: TGTGCCTGGATGGGACAGGGTCGACCTGGAAACACCATATATTTT
size: .; J: TRBJ2-2; V: TRBV27; D: TRBD2; CDR3: CASSLGGVHANTGELFF; DNA: TGTGCCAGCAGCTTGGGGGGGGTTCACGCGAACACCGGGGAGCTGTTTTTT
size: .; J: TRBJ1-1; V: TRBV9; D: .; CDR3: CASSALSLGATTEAFF; DNA: TGTGCCAGCAGCGCTTTATCTCTGGGGGCGACGACTGAAGCTTTCTTT
size: .; J: TRBJ1-1; V: TRBV5-1; D: TRBD1; CDR3: CASGLGGYTEAFF; DNA: TGCGCCAGCGGCCTAGGGGGCTACACTGAAGCTTTCTTT
size: .; J: TRBJ1-1; V: TRBV10-3; D: TRBD1; CDR3: CAISGQGGTEAFF; DNA: TGTGCCATCAGTGGACAGGGGGGCACTGAAGCTTTCTTT
size: .; J: TRBJ1-2; V: TRBV27; D: TRBD1; CDR3: CASRISGTGNYGYTF; DNA: TGTGCCAGCAGGATTTCCGGGACAGGCAACTATGGCTACACCTTC
size: few; J: TRBJ1-2; V: TRBV7-9; D: .; CDR3: CASSSVVQGTYGYTF; DNA: TGTGCCAGCAGCTCCGTCGTACAGGGCACCTATGGCTACACCTTC
size: few; J: TRBJ1-5; V: TRBV28; D: .; CDR3: CASIGGGNQPQHF; DNA: TGTGCCAGCATTGGGGGGGGCAATCAGCCCCAGCATTTT
size: .; J: TRBJ1-1; V: TRBV5-1; D: TRBD1; CDR3: CASSNTGGLTEAFF; DNA: TGCGCCAGCAGCAATACAGGGGGGTTGACTGAAGCTTTCTTT
size: .; J: TRBJ2-2; V: TRBV5-8; D: TRBD1; CDR3: CASSRDRAVTGELFF; DNA: TGTGCCAGCAGCAGAGACAGGGCGGTCACCGGGGAGCTGTTTTTT
size: .; J: TRBJ2-7; V: TRBV7-9; D: .; CDR3: CASSLGFQGEQYF; DNA: TGTGCCAGCAGCTTAGGTTTCCAGGGCGAGCAGTACTTC
size: .; J: TRBJ1-5; V: TRBV10-3; D: .; CDR3: CAISGGDSARQPQHF; DNA: TGTGCCATCAGTGGTGGAGACAGTGCTCGACAGCCCCAGCATTTT
size: .; J: TRBJ1-1; V: TRBV5-1; D: TRBD1; CDR3: CASSLQGAEAFF; DNA: TGCGCCAGCAGCTTACAGGGGGCGGAAGCTTTCTTT
size: .; J: TRBJ1-4; V: TRBV30; D: TRBD1; CDR3: CAVGQGSSTNEKLFF; DNA: TGTGCCGTGGGACAGGGAAGCTCGACTAATGAAAAACTGTTTTTT
size: .; J: TRBJ1-5; V: TRBV19; D: TRBD1; CDR3: CASRIDRGQSNQPQHF; DNA: TGTGCCAGTAGGATCGACAGGGGCCAAAGCAATCAGCCCCAGCATTTT
size: .; J: TRBJ2-3; V: TRBV29-1; D: TRBD1; CDR3: CSVSTGGTDTQYF; DNA: TGCAGCGTTTCGACAGGGGGCACAGATACGCAGTATTTT
size: .; J: TRBJ2-3; V: TRBV7-2; D: .; CDR3: CASSLNVGYTQYF; DNA: TGTGCCAGCAGCTTAAATGTCGGGTATACGCAGTATTTT
size: .; J: TRBJ2-1; V: TRBV4-1; D: .; CDR3: CASSQDPLSSVPRNEQFF; DNA: TGCGCCAGCAGCCAAGACCCTCTCTCTAGCGTCCCCCGCAATGAGCAGTTCTTC
size: .; J: TRBJ2-1; V: TRBV15; D: .; CDR3: CATSPLYGGGSNEQFF; DNA: TGTGCCACCAGCCCCCTTTATGGGGGAGGTTCGAATGAGCAGTTCTTC
size: .; J: TRBJ1-2; V: TRBV6-5; D: .; CDR3: CASSYSGKGPYGYTF; DNA: TGTGCCAGCAGTTACTCAGGGAAGGGGCCTTATGGCTACACCTTC
size: few; J: TRBJ1-1; V: TRBV14; D: .; CDR3: CASSTLRGTEAFF; DNA: TGTGCCAGCAGCACCCTACGGGGCACTGAAGCTTTCTTT
size: .; J: TRBJ1-2; V: TRBV9; D: .; CDR3: CASSVDRVGHGYTF; DNA: TGTGCCAGCAGCGTAGACAGGGTGGGCCATGGCTACACCTTC
size: .; J: TRBJ2-2; V: TRBV4-3; D: .; CDR3: CASSQKGLNTGELFF; DNA: TGCGCCAGCAGCCAAAAGGGACTGAACACCGGGGAGCTGTTTTTT
size: .; J: TRBJ1-5; V: TRBV19; D: TRBD1; CDR3: CASSPGTGNNQPQHF; DNA: TGTGCCAGTAGTCCCGGGACAGGGAACAATCAGCCCCAGCATTTT
size: .; J: TRBJ2-2; V: TRBV7-3; D: TRBD2; CDR3: CASTLGLAEATGELFF; DNA: TGTGCCAGCACCTTGGGACTAGCGGAAGCCACCGGGGAGCTGTTTTTT
size: once; J: TRBJ2-3; V: TRBV5-4; D: TRBD2; CDR3: CASSLLSGGTDTQYF; DNA: TGTGCCAGCAGTCTCCTTAGCGGGGGCACAGATACGCAGTATTTT
size: .; J: TRBJ1-2; V: TRBV12-1; D: .; CDR3: CASIRATGSGYTF; DNA: TGTGCCAGCATTCGGGCGACAGGGTCCGGCTACACCTTC
size: .; J: TRBJ2-3; V: TRBV9; D: TRBD2; CDR3: CASSVTSGSTDTQYF; DNA: TGTGCCAGCAGCGTGACTAGCGGGAGTACAGATACGCAGTATTTT
size: .; J: TRBJ1-5; V: TRBV19; D: .; CDR3: CASSTPGLNQPQHF; DNA: TGTGCCAGTAGTACCCCAGGGCTCAATCAGCCCCAGCATTTT
size: .; J: TRBJ2-3; V: TRBV6-1; D: .; CDR3: CATLQRASTDTQYF; DNA: TGTGCCACCCTGCAGCGGGCCAGCACAGATACGCAGTATTTT
size: .; J: TRBJ1-1; V: TRBV5-1; D: TRBD1; CDR3: CASSPRTGLVTEAFF; DNA: TGCGCCAGCAGCCCACGGACAGGGCTCGTCACTGAAGCTTTCTTT